This T cell receptor (beta chain) stems from a study of blood T cell repertoires in COVID-19. Study as a whole: Sites across the United States, Italy and Spain contributed samples from acute and convalescent COVID-19. T cells, B-cell-depleted T cells, or PBMCs supplied cDNA or gDNA.

In the original workflow: Amplifying reference gene primers gave estimates of nucleated cell counts. Repertoires were generated with immunoSEQ multiplex PCR, while TCRdb's copy carries only in-frame clones and drops some. V, J and clone size derive from that table, while D and trimming were established from the DNA sequence. The table records about 270,000 clones, just over 90% of them present only once. Recruitment covered over 20 US areas and drew participants whose ages spanned roughly 18 to 89 years. This CDR3 region has 14 residues. The V gene end was trimmed by 8 bases and the J gene end by 13 bases; junction bases not matched to a gene: 15. Germline V gene data show CDR1 as MNHEY and CDR2 as SVGAGI.

The receptor was isolated from a woman in her 40s with acute COVID-19. The genes are TRBV6-5 and TRBJ2-7; 12 bases are shared with TRBD1. The source material was PBMCs or T cells enriched from blood (not recorded which). This chain's CDR3 is CASRSGTGGPHTYF. CDR3 nucleotides: TGTGCCAGCCGCTCCGGGACAGGGGGCCCCCATACCTACTTC.